The source of this T cell receptor (beta chain) is a study of T cells after yellow fever vaccination. The study's findings and limits: Most clones from primary vaccination resurfaced after the booster (approximately 95% CD4, around 90% CD8).

With regard to this clonotype: No antigen is known for it.

TCRdb used MiXCR to reprocess the 5' RACE reads, holding one entry per CDR3 protein. The sample contains about 340,000 distinct CDR3 sequences, about an eighth of which appear only once. The V and J ends lost 8 bases and 2 bases respectively, with 19 bases between them. CDR3 length equals 16 residues. The TCR originated in a young man who received the YFV17D yellow fever vaccine. Source: CD4+ T cells sorted from PBMCs, taken 15 days after the yellow fever booster vaccination. V usage is TRBV12-3 or TRBV12-4 and J usage is TRBJ1-5; TRBD1 is a possible D gene (5 bases). CDR3 DNA: TGTGCCAGCGGATTAGGAGGGGCGGGCGGCAATCAGCCCCAGCATTTT. This codes for CASGLGGAGGNQPQHF.